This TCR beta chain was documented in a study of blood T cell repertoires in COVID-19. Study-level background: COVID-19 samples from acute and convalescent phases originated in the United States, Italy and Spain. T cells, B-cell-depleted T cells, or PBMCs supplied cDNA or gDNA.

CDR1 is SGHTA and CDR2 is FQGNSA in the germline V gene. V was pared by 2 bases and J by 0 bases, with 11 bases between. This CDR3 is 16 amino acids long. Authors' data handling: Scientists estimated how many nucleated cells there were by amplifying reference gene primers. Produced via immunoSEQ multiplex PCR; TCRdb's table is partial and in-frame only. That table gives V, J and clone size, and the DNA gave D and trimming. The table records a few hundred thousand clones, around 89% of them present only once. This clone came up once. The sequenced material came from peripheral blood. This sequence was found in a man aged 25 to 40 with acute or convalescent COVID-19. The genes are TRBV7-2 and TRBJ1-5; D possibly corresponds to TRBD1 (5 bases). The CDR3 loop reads CASSLRTGFSNQPQHF. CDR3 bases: TGTGCCAGCAGCTTAAGAACAGGCTTTAGCAATCAGCCCCAGCATTTT.